The 4 T cell receptor beta chains reported below all come from one sample, sequenced in a study of CD8 T cells in Susac syndrome. The authors reverse transcribed 0.5 to 1 ug RNA with random hexamers. TCRdb reprocessed the immunoSEQ multiplex PCR reads with MiXCR, giving one entry per CDR3 protein. The sample holds 150,000 to 200,000 distinct CDR3 sequences, 75% to 95% seen once. The sequenced material came from CD4+ T cells from PBMCs. The source of these receptors is a human donor with Susac syndrome.

The chain joins TRBV12-3 or TRBV12-4 to TRBJ2-7; the match to TRBD1 covers 7 bases. The J segment lost 5 bases and the V segment lost 5 bases, leaving 9 bases of the junction unmatched. This CDR3 comprises 14 residues. In DNA form, the CDR3 reads TGTGCCAGCAGTCGCGTACAGGGGTCCCACGAGCAGTACTTC. This encodes CASSRVQGSHEQYF.

The chain employs TRBV20-1 and TRBJ2-3; D gene unclear. The germline V gene has CDR1 DFQATT and CDR2 SNEGSKA (reference sequence). V was clipped by 0 bases and J by 4 bases, with 5 bases between them. The CDR3 has 12 residues. The CDR3 protein is CSARDGPDTQYF. Here the CDR3 DNA reads TGCAGTGCTAGAGATGGCCCAGATACGCAGTATTTT.

The J gene is TRBJ2-6, the V gene TRBV20-1; D unresolved. CDR3 length: 14 amino acids. Germline CDR1 is DFQATT and CDR2 is SNEGSKA (reference sequence). With 1 base removed from V and 4 bases from J, the gap between germline ends came to 8 bases. The CDR3 DNA is TGCAGTGCTAGAGCAGTGTCCGGGGCCAACGTCCTGACTTTC. This translates into CSARAVSGANVLTF.

The rearrangement joins TRBV3-1 to TRBJ2-7; 9 positions match TRBD2. V gave up 1 base and J gave up 2 bases; unmatched junction bases: 6. The CDR3 loop spans 16 amino acids. Germline V gene lookup returns CDR1 LGHDT and CDR2 YNNKEL (reference sequence). The CDR3 sequence: CASSQGHSGSPYEQYF. For the CDR3, the DNA is TGTGCCAGCAGCCAAGGGCATAGCGGGAGTCCCTACGAGCAGTACTTC.